This T cell receptor beta chain is from a study of blood T cells in healthy people across ages. For the study at large: When template switching was applied, about one barcoded beta molecule was captured per two T cells.

A second PCR, run for about 6 to 11 cycles, used a sample-barcoded 5' primer plus a J-beta primer mix. TCRdb re-derived calls from the 5' RACE reads in MiXCR, one entry per CDR3 protein. The sample lists hundreds of thousands of distinct CDR3 sequences, roughly 52% seen once, with 13% in the top ten. Relative to its sample, this clonotype is medium-sized. The antigen is not known. Points from the study as a whole: Percentage of naive T cells showed a strong correlation with TCR beta diversity. Measured against age, TCR beta diversity per million T cells decreased in a roughly linear manner.

This clonotype was obtained from a man in his thirties or forties in good health. The sample taken for sequencing was blood.

CDR3 nucleotides: TGTGCCAGCAGCTTAGCTAGCGGGGGGGCTAGAGAGCAGTACTTC. Protein sequence: CASSLASGGAREQYF. The rearrangement joins TRBV7-2 to TRBJ2-7, with 11 bases aligning to TRBD2. V lost 0 bases, J lost 7 bases, and 5 bases stayed unmatched. The CDR3 covers 15 residues. From germline, CDR1 is SGHTA and CDR2 FQGNSA.